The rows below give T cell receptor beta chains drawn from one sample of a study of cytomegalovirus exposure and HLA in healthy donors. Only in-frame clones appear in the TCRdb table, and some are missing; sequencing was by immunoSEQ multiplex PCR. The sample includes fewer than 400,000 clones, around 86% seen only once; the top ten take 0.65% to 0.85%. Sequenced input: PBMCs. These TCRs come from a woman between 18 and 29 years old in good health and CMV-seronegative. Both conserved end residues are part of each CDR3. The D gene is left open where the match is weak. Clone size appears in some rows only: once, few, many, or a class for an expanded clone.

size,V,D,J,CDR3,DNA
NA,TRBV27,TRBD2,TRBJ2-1,CASSSPGGAQFF,TGTGCCAGCAGCTCCCCCGGGGGGGCGCAGTTCTTC
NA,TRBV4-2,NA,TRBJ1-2,CASSLEGEEGGYTF,TGTGCCAGCAGCCTAGAGGGGGAGGAGGGTGGCTACACCTTC
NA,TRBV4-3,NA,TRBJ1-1,CASSHLTSGTEAFF,TGCGCCAGCAGCCATCTCACTTCGGGCACTGAAGCTTTCTTT
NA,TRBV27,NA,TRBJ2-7,CASSSQTRPPYEQYF,TGTGCCAGCAGTTCACAGACACGACCGCCCTACGAGCAGTACTTC
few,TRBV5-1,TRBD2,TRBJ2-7,CASSRTSGAYEQYF,TGCGCCAGCAGTCGGACTAGCGGGGCCTACGAGCAGTACTTC
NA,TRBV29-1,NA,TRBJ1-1,CSASQGFMNTEAFF,TGCAGCGCCTCCCAGGGATTCATGAACACTGAAGCTTTCTTT
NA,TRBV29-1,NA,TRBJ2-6,CSVPRDSGWAGANVLTF,TGCAGCGTTCCCCGGGACTCTGGCTGGGCTGGGGCCAACGTCCTGACTTTC
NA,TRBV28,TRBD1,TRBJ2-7,CASSLGTGITYEQYF,TGTGCCAGCAGTTTAGGGACAGGGATAACCTACGAGCAGTACTTC
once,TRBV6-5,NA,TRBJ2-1,CASTQLPGEQFF,TGTGCCAGCACTCAACTCCCAGGGGAGCAGTTCTTC
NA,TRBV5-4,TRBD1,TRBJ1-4,CASSSGGEIGKLFF,TGTGCCAGCAGTTCAGGGGGCGAAATTGGGAAACTGTTTTTT
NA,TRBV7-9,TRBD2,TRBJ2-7,CASWAGGTHEQYF,TGTGCCAGCTGGGCGGGAGGGACCCACGAGCAGTACTTC